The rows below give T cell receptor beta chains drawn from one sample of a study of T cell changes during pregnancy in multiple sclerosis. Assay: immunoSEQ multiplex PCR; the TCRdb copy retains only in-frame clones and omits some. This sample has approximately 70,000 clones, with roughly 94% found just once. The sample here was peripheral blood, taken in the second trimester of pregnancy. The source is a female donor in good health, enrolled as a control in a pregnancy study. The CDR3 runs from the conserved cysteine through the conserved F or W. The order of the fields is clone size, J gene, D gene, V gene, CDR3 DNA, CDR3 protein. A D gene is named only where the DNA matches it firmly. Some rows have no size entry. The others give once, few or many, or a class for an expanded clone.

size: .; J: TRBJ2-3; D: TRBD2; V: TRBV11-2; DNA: TGTGCCAGCTCCGGGACTAGCGGCACAGATACGCAGTATTTT; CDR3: CASSGTSGTDTQYF
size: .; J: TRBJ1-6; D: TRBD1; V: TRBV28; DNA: TGTGCCAGCAGTTTGTACAGGGGGCATTCACCCCTCCACTTT; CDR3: CASSLYRGHSPLHF
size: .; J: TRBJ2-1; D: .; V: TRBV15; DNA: TGTGCCACCAGCAAGCCTACCCTCAATGAGCAGTTCTTC; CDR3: CATSKPTLNEQFF
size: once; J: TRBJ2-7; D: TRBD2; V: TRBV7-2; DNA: TGTGCCAGCACCCCTCGGGGCGGGAGGGGTATCTACGAGCAGTACTTC; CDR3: CASTPRGGRGIYEQYF
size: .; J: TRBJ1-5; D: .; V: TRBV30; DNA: TGTGCCTGGAGTGACGGGGATCGACAGCCCCAGCATTTT; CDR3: CAWSDGDRQPQHF
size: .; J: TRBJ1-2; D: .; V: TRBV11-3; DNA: TGTGCCAGCAGCTTCTATGAAGATGGCTACACCTTC; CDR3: CASSFYEDGYTF
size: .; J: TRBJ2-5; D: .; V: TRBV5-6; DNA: TGTGCCAGCAGCTTTGGGACTCAAGAGACCCAGTACTTC; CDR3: CASSFGTQETQYF
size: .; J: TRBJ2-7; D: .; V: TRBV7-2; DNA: TGTGCCAGCAGCTTTCGGAAAGGGAGTGGGTACGAGCAGTACTTC; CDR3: CASSFRKGSGYEQYF
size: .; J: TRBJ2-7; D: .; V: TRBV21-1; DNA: TGTGCCAGCAGCAATCCCGGCAGGTCATACGAGCAGTACTTC; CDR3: CASSNPGRSYEQYF
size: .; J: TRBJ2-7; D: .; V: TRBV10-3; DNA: TGTGCCATCAGTGAGACGACGACAGGCGACGAGCAGTACTTC; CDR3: CAISETTTGDEQYF
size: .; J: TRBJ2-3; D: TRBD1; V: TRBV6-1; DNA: TGTGCCAGCCGGGACAGAACTAGCACAGATACGCAGTATTTT; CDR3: CASRDRTSTDTQYF
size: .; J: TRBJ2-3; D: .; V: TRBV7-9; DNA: TGTGCCAGCAGCTTCACTAGCCGGGGAGATACGCAGTATTTT; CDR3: CASSFTSRGDTQYF
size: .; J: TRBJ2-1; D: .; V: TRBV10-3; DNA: TGTGCCACACGGTCAGGAGGTGACAATGAGCAGTTCTTC; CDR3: CATRSGGDNEQFF
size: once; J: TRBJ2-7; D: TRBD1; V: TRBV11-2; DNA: TGTGCCAGCAGCTCCCTTACAGGGGGCGTTCAGAACGAGCAGTACTTC; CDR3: CASSSLTGGVQNEQYF
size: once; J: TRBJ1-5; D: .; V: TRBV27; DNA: TGTGCCAGCAGTTTATTGAGTGGCAATCAGCCCCAGCATTTT; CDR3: CASSLLSGNQPQHF
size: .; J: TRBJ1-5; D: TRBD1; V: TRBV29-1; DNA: TGCAGCGTTTCTTTAGGGGGCTCGATAAACCAGCCCCAGCATTTT; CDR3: CSVSLGGSINQPQHF
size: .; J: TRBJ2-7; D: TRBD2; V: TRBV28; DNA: TGTGCCAGCAGTCGTAGCGGGGGAGGTCCCTACGAGCAGTACTTC; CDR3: CASSRSGGGPYEQYF
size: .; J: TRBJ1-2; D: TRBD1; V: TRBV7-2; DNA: TGTGCCAGCAGCTTAGAGTCAGGGGGCAACTATGGCTACACCTTC; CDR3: CASSLESGGNYGYTF
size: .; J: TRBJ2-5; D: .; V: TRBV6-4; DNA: TGTGCCAGCTCCGACAGACAAGAGACCCAGTACTTC; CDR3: CASSDRQETQYF
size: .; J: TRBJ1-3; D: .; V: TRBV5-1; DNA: TGCGCCAGCAGCTTGGAAGAGGCTGGAAACACCATATATTTT; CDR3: CASSLEEAGNTIYF
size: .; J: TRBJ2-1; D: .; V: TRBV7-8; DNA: TGTGCCAGCAGCCTATTATGCCAGCGACTGTACAATGAGCAGTTCTTC; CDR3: CASSLLCQRLYNEQFF
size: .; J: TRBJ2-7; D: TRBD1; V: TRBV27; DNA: TGTGCCAGCAGAAAAGACAGGGGGCTTTCTTACGAGCAGTACTTC; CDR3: CASRKDRGLSYEQYF
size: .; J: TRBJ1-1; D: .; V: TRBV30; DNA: TGTGCCTCGGAAGGACACGCGAACACTGAAGCTTTCTTT; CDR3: CASEGHANTEAFF
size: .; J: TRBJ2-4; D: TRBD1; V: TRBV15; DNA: TGTGCCACCAGCAGTGTAATGGGACAGGGGGACAAAAACATTCAGTACTTC; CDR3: CATSSVMGQGDKNIQYF
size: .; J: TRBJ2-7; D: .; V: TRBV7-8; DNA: TGTGCCAGCAGCACTCAGGGATACGAGCAGTACTTC; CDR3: CASSTQGYEQYF
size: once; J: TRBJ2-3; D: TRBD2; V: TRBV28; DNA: TGTGCCAGCAGTCACGTAAGCGGGAGAACAGATACGCAGTATTTT; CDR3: CASSHVSGRTDTQYF
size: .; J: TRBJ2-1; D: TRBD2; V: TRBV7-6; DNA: TGTGCCAGCAGCTTGTTAGCGGGAGGGCGTAATGAGCAGTTCTTC; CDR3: CASSLLAGGRNEQFF
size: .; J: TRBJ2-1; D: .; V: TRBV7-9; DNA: TGTGCCAGCAGCTTCCTCCAGCCTGCAGCGACCTACAATGAGCAGTTCTTC; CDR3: CASSFLQPAATYNEQFF
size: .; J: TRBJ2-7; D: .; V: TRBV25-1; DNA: TGTGCCAGCAGTGAGGCCGCCGACTCTACATACCCTCACTACGAGCAGTACTTC; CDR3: CASSEAADSTYPHYEQYF
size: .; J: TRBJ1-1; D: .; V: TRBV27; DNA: TGTGCCAGCAGATTTCAGGGGAGCACTGAAGCTTTCTTT; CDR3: CASRFQGSTEAFF
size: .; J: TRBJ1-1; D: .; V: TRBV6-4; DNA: TGTGCCAGCAGTGACTGGGCAGGGGTTGCTTTCTTT; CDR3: CASSDWAGVAFF
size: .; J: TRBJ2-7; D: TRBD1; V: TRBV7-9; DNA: TGTGCCAGCAGCTTTTTACCCCTTTCACAGGGGGCCGAGCAGTACTTC; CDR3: CASSFLPLSQGAEQYF
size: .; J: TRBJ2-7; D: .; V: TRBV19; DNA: TGTGCCAGTAGTATAACCGGGGGTAGCTCCTACGAGCAGTACTTC; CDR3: CASSITGGSSYEQYF
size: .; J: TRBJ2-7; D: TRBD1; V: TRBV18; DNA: TGTGCCAGCTCGGCAGGGGGCGGCAAGTATGACGAGCAGTACTTC; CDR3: CASSAGGGKYDEQYF
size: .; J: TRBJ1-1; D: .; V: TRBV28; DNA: TGTGCCAGCAGTTTATTTGGAGGGAACACTGAAGCTTTCTTT; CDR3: CASSLFGGNTEAFF
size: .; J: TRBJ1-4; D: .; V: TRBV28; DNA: TGTGCCAGCAGTCTGGAGGGACCCAGTAATGAAAAACTGTTTTTT; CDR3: CASSLEGPSNEKLFF
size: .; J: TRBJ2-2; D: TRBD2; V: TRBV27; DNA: TGTGCCAGCAGTTTATGGGGACTAGCGGCCTTTCTTACCGGGGAGCTGTTTTTT; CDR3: CASSLWGLAAFLTGELFF
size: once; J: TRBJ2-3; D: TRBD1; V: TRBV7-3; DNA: TGTGCCAGCAGCACGACAGGGGGCAAGTTCGATACGCAGTATTTT; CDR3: CASSTTGGKFDTQYF